Listed below are T cell receptor beta chains from one sample, sequenced in a study of blood T cell repertoires in COVID-19. Only in-frame clones appear in the TCRdb table, and some are missing; sequencing was by immunoSEQ multiplex PCR. The sample consists of 140,000 to 150,000 clones, approximately 91% of them appearing once. Specimen: peripheral blood. The receptor set was obtained from a man aged 65 to 79 with acute or convalescent COVID-19. Each CDR3 is given with its conserved first and last residue. A D gene is named only where the DNA matches it firmly. Only part of the rows carry a size: once, few, many, or a class if the clone is expanded.

j_call clone_size v_call d_call cdr3_nt cdr3_aa
TRBJ1-5 NA TRBV19 NA TGTGCCAGTAGTATAGGGCAGGTTTTCAATCAGCCCCAGCATTTT CASSIGQVFNQPQHF
TRBJ2-3 NA TRBV7-2 TRBD2 TGTGCCAGCAGCCCCGGACTAGCGACAGATACGCAGTATTTT CASSPGLATDTQYF
TRBJ2-2 few TRBV19 NA TGTGCCAGTAGTATCTCAGGGGCGACCGGGGAGCTGTTTTTT CASSISGATGELFF
TRBJ2-7 NA TRBV4-2 NA TGTGCCAGCAGCCAAGGGCCCAGGGAGCAGTACTTC CASSQGPREQYF
TRBJ2-7 NA TRBV14 TRBD1 TGTGCCAGCAGCGAGGGCTTCGGACAGGGGCTCCCCTACGAGCAGTACTTC CASSEGFGQGLPYEQYF
TRBJ2-1 NA TRBV11-2 NA TGTGCCAGCAGCCAGACTATCCGCTCCTACAATGAGCAGTTCTTC CASSQTIRSYNEQFF
TRBJ1-1 NA TRBV6-5 TRBD1 TGTGCCGCAAAGACAGGGAGGACTGAAGCTTTCTTT CAAKTGRTEAFF
TRBJ1-2 NA TRBV27 NA TGTGCCAGCAGCTTCGGCAGGGGTTATGGCTACACCTTC CASSFGRGYGYTF
TRBJ2-7 NA TRBV5-1 NA TGCGCCAGCAGCTTGACCGGTATCTCCTACGAGCAGTACTTC CASSLTGISYEQYF
TRBJ1-2 NA TRBV30 TRBD1 TGTGCCTGGAGTTCCGGGACAGAGAATGGCTACACCTTC CAWSSGTENGYTF
TRBJ2-1 NA TRBV2 TRBD2 TGTGCCAGCAGTGAAAGGCTAGCGGGGGGTGGTGAGCAGTTCTTC CASSERLAGGGEQFF
TRBJ1-1 NA TRBV10-1 TRBD1 TGCGCCAGCAGCGAACAGGGGAGCACTGAAGCTTTCTTT CASSEQGSTEAFF
TRBJ2-7 NA TRBV12-3/TRBV12-4 NA TGTGCCAGCAGTTTAGGGCATAACTACGAGCAGTACTTC CASSLGHNYEQYF
TRBJ1-2 NA TRBV7-9 TRBD1 TGTGCCAGCAGCCTGGACAGGGGTCTAGACTATGGCTACACCTTC CASSLDRGLDYGYTF
TRBJ2-4 NA TRBV6-1 TRBD2 TGTGCCAGCAGTGTGCAACCGGGACTACTAGCCAAAAACATTCAGTACTTC CASSVQPGLLAKNIQYF
TRBJ1-6 NA TRBV5-1 NA TGCGCCAGCAGCTTGACAGGAGGGAATTCACCCCTCCACTTT CASSLTGGNSPLHF
TRBJ2-3 once TRBV2 NA TGTGCCAGCAGTAATTCTGATACGCAGTATTTT CASSNSDTQYF
TRBJ2-1 NA TRBV30 NA TGTGCCTGGAGTCGGGAGCGGTTAAACAATGAGCAGTTCTTC CAWSRERLNNEQFF
TRBJ2-3 NA TRBV2 NA TGTGCCAGCAGGGCGCTAGCGACCGGCACAGATACGCAGTATTTT CASRALATGTDTQYF
TRBJ2-7 NA TRBV6-6 TRBD2 TGTGCCAGCAGTTACGGAGCGGGGATAGGCGAGCAGTACTTC CASSYGAGIGEQYF
TRBJ2-5 NA TRBV19 NA TGTGCCAGTCGCAGGGGTGGGTTTAGGCAAGAGACCCAGTACTTC CASRRGGFRQETQYF
TRBJ2-2 NA TRBV27 NA TGTGCCAGCAGTTTACCTACAGGGGGGGACGGGGAGCTGTTTTTT CASSLPTGGDGELFF
TRBJ2-3 NA TRBV5-1 NA TGCGCCAGCAGCTTGGCAGGGCCAGATACGCAGTATTTT CASSLAGPDTQYF
TRBJ2-1 NA TRBV7-2 TRBD2 TGTGCCAGCAGCTCACAGCGGGAGAGTGAGCAGTTCTTC CASSSQRESEQFF
TRBJ1-5 once TRBV10-3 TRBD1 TGTGCCATCAGTGGGGGACAGGGGGCCCATCAGCCCCAGCATTTT CAISGGQGAHQPQHF
TRBJ1-1 NA TRBV11-1 NA TGTGCCAGCAGCCAGCCGGGGAGGAACACTGAAGCTTTCTTT CASSQPGRNTEAFF
TRBJ2-5 NA TRBV21-1 NA TGTGCCAGCACCCCTAGCAGGGAGACCCAGTACTTC CASTPSRETQYF